A single sample gave rise to the 7 T cell receptor beta chains below, sequenced in a study of T cells in women clearing cervical HPV infection. The table came from immunoSEQ multiplex PCR; TCRdb's copy has only in-frame clones and leaves some out. The sample table includes roughly 35,000 clones. Sample: blood buffy coat. These receptors came from a woman aged 18 to 69 with a cervical HPV16 infection that either progressed to CIN3+ or cleared (not recorded which).

CDR3 DNA, as far as it was read: TGTGCCAGCTCACTAAGGCAGGGTTGGTTGGAGACG. Protein: CASSLRQGWLET. The complete CDR3 reads CASSLRQGWLETQYF. The rearrangement joins TRBV18 to TRBJ2-3; D perhaps matches TRBD1 (5 bases). Read sequence stops 3 residues before the CDR3 end, and the germline J gene provides the missing end. The length of the CDR3 is 15 residues. Germline lookup yields CDR1 KGHSH and CDR2 LQKENI.

To note about this clone: Sequencing ends 3 residues short of the CDR3 end; the germline J gene provides the rest. The chain is built from TRBV2 and TRBJ2-2; 11 nucleotides line up with TRBD2. V trimming: 8 bases; J trimming: 3 bases; junction bases outside the gene matches: 5. From germline, CDR1 is SNHLY and CDR2 FYNNEI. The CDR3 is made up of 15 amino acids. The sequenced CDR3 bases are TGTGCCAGCTCACCGGGACTAGCGGACACCGGGGAG. It codes for CASSPGLADTGE. In full, the CDR3 is CASSPGLADTGELFF.

With regard to this clone: Sequencing ends 3 residues short of the CDR3 end; the germline J gene provides the rest. The genes are TRBV6-2 or TRBV6-3 and TRBJ2-4; TRBD2 matches at 10 bases. Germline CDR1 is MNHEY and CDR2 is SVGEGT. There are 13 residues in the CDR3. CDR3 residues: CASERGGLETQYF. CDR3 bases read: TGTGCCAGCGAGCGGGGGGGCCTGGAGACT.

Regarding this clone: With the read ending 3 residues before the CDR3 end, the germline J gene is used to fill in that end. Other DNA sequences in the same sample also yield this CDR3. The V and J genes are TRBV7-6 and TRBJ1-2; no clear D gene. The V and J ends lost 2 bases and 2 bases respectively, with 6 bases between them. Germline CDR1 SGHVS, CDR2 FNYEAQ. The CDR3 covers 13 residues. Partial CDR3 DNA: TGTGCCAGCAGCTTAAACAAGAACTATGGC. Translating it yields CASSLNKNYG. The complete CDR3 reads CASSLNKNYGYTF.

With regard to this clone: The CDR3 end lies 3 residues beyond the end of the read and is filled in from the germline J gene. The rearrangement uses TRBV2 and TRBJ2-1; 7 nucleotides match TRBD1. CDR1 and CDR2 from the germline V gene are SNHLY and FYNNEI. Germline trimming cut 8 bases from V and 4 bases from J; bases unmatched to any gene: 8. This CDR3 has 14 amino acids. Partial CDR3 DNA: TGTGCCAGCTGCCCCGGGGACAGTTACAATGAG. This sequence encodes CASCPGDSYNE. The CDR3 in full is CASCPGDSYNEQFF.

The DNA read from the CDR3 is TGTGCCAGCAGCCTCGGACAGGGGTCACCGTAT. Translated: CASSLGQGSPY. The whole CDR3 sequence reads CASSLGQGSPYQYF. The J gene is TRBJ2-4, the V gene TRBV7-9, with 9 bases lining up with TRBD1. The read finishes 3 residues shy of the CDR3 end, and the germline J gene is used to complete it. The germline gives CDR1 SEHNR, CDR2 FQNEAQ (reference sequence). The CDR3 extends over 14 amino acids. Together with reference TRBV7-9 and TRBJ2-4, the CDR3 gives the full variable domain: DTGVSQNPRHKITKRGQNVTFRCDPISEHNRLYWYRQTLGQGPEFLTYFQNEAQLEKSRLLSDRFSAERPKGSFSTLEIQRTEQGDSAMYLCASSLGQGSPYQYFGAGTRLSVL.

CDR3 sequence: CASSPLRQGEQYF. The CDR3 DNA, read in part, is TGTGCCAGCAGCCCCCTCCGTCAGGGCGAG. The rearrangement links TRBV27 to TRBJ2-7; D may be TRBD1 (5 bases). The DNA ends 3 residues before the CDR3 does, and the rest of the CDR3 is filled in from the germline J gene. V was clipped by 6 bases and J by 6 bases, with 15 bases between them. Germline CDR1 is MNHEY and CDR2 is SMNVEV (reference sequence). This CDR3 spans 13 amino acids.